This TCR beta chain was identified during a study of blood T cell repertoires in COVID-19. Original processing notes: Estimated nucleated cell counts came from reference gene primer amplification. The table came from immunoSEQ multiplex PCR; TCRdb's copy has only in-frame clones and leaves some out. From that table come the V and J calls and clone size; the DNA was used to work out D and trimming. This table has 100,000 to 140,000 clones, almost 85% appearing once. The receptor's source is a human donor in a cohort sampled during active COVID-19. The sample taken for sequencing was peripheral blood.

The CDR3 reads CASSTQVGTEAFF. As DNA, the CDR3 is TGTGCCAGCAGCACCCAGGTGGGCACTGAAGCTTTCTTT. This chain links TRBV5-6 with TRBJ1-1, with D uncertain. Germline V gene sequence: CDR1 SGHDT, CDR2 YYEEEE. The CDR3 runs to 13 residues. Trimming pared 4 bases from V and 4 bases from J, leaving 11 bases between.